This note documents a single T cell receptor (beta chain) sequence. Antigen: not known. Aged 18 to 65, the patients had hyperthyroidism that was newly diagnosed and had lasted under 2 months. Patients were excluded because of uncontrolled infection, other autoimmune disease, pregnancy or lactation. Amplification of TCR beta CDR3 regions was performed using RNA transcripts as template. An initial round of RT-PCR targeting the TCR CDR3 relied on the HTBI primer set. MiXCR, applied by TCRdb to the multiplex PCR reads, yields one record per CDR3 protein. Among 600,000 to 650,000 distinct CDR3 sequences listed, 15% to 20% were seen once. Looked up from germline, CDR1 is SGHRS and CDR2 is YFSETQ. The V and J ends lost 0 bases and 0 bases respectively, with 9 bases between them. The CDR3 is 16 residues long. This sample is drawn from a study of T cells in Graves' hyperthyroidism and ophthalmopathy. Findings of the study overall: Researchers found most expanded thyroid clonotypes above 0.001 in blood as well.

This TCR came from a young woman with Graves' hyperthyroidism. The material sequenced was blood. The rearrangement uses TRBV5-1 and TRBJ2-2; D gene uncertain. CDR3 sequence reads: CASSLGISTNTGELFF. CDR3 sequence (DNA): TGCGCCAGCAGCTTGGGGATCTCAACGAACACCGGGGAGCTGTTTTTT.